This T cell receptor beta chain was retrieved from a study of ipilimumab plus nivolumab after autologous stem cell transplantation. For the study at large: Median doses per patient: four or five ipilimumab, about 8 nivolumab. Points from the study as a whole: TCR repertoire, Treg phenotype and gut microbiota reportedly support more study of this approach.

With regard to this clone: The antigen is not known.

Checkpoint therapy with ipilimumab 1 mg/kg began 14 to 28 days after transplant. Assay: immunoSEQ multiplex PCR; the TCRdb copy retains only in-frame clones and omits some. The profile shows around 2,000 clones, around 80% of them singletons. This clonotype originated in a male donor with multiple myeloma. The source material was PBMCs, sampled in a trial of ipilimumab plus nivolumab as post-transplant consolidation.

DNA of the CDR3: TGTGCCAGCAGCACAAGGGTTGAGGGGCACCTCACAGATACGCAGTATTTT. It codes for CASSTRVEGHLTDTQYF. The genes are TRBV2 and TRBJ2-3; D is tentatively TRBD1 or TRBD2 (5 bases each). This CDR3 contains 17 residues. Trimming cost V 6 bases and J 2 bases, with 21 bases left between them. Germline V gives CDR1 SNHLY, CDR2 FYNNEI.